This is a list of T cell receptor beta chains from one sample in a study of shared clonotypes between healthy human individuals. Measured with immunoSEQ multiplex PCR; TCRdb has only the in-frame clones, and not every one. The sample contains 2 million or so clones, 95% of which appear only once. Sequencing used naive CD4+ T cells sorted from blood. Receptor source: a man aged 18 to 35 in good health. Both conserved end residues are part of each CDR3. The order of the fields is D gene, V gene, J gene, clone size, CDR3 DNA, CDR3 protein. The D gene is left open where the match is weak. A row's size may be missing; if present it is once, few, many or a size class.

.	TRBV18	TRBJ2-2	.	TGTGCCAGCTCACTGAGGGAGTCCGGGGAGCTGTTTTTT	CASSLRESGELFF
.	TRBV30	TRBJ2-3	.	TGTGCCTGGAGTGTAGGTCCGGCTACGCAGTATTTT	CAWSVGPATQYF
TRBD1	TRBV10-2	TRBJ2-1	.	TGCGCCACCGAGGACAGGGGGCCCGACAATGAGCAGTTCTTC	CATEDRGPDNEQFF
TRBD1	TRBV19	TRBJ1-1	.	TGTGCCAGTAGTGACAGGGTGGGCACTGAAGCTTTCTTT	CASSDRVGTEAFF
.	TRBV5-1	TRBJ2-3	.	TGCGCCAGCAGCTTGGCGGCAATGGGGGCAGATACGCAGTATTTT	CASSLAAMGADTQYF
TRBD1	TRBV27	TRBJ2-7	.	TGTGCCAGCAGTTTATACGGCCGGGCAGGGGGCATCGACGAGCAGTACTTC	CASSLYGRAGGIDEQYF
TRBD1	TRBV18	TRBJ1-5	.	TGTGCCAGCTCACCGGGACAGAGTCTTAATCAGCCCCAGCATTTT	CASSPGQSLNQPQHF
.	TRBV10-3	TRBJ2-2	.	TGTGCCATCAGTGAAGAGAGGCGGGTTAACACCGGGGAGCTGTTTTTT	CAISEERRVNTGELFF
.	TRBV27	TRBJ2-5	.	TGTGCCAGCAGCCGTTACCACGATTTCTCCGTCCAAGAGACCCAGTACTTC	CASSRYHDFSVQETQYF
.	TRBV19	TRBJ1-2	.	TGTGCCAGTACCTCAAGGACGGTCGGCTATGGCTACACCTTC	CASTSRTVGYGYTF
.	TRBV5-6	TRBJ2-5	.	TGTGCCAGCAGCTTCGGTGACAGGCTCTCGGGGGAGACCCAGTACTTC	CASSFGDRLSGETQYF
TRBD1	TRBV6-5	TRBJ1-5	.	TGTGCCAGCAGCAGTGGGACAGGGGAATTGCCCCAGCATTTT	CASSSGTGELPQHF
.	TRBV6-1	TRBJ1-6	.	TGTGCCAGCAGTGAAAAAGAGGGGACACCCCTCCACTTT	CASSEKEGTPLHF
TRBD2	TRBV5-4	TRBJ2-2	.	TGTGCCAGCAGCTGGAAAGCGGGAGCGGGCGGGGAGCTGTTTTTT	CASSWKAGAGGELFF
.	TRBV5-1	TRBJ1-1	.	TGCGCCAGCATTGGCAGTGCGAACACTGAAGCTTTCTTT	CASIGSANTEAFF
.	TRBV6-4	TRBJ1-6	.	TGTGCCAGCAGTGACAATCCAGGGGTCGGGTCACCCCTCCACTTT	CASSDNPGVGSPLHF
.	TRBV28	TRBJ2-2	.	TGTGCCAGCAGTCGCCAGCTTTGGTGGGGGCACGGGGAGCTGTTTTTT	CASSRQLWWGHGELFF
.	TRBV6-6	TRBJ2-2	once	TGTGCCAGCAAAGCCGGGGGGCGGGACACCGGGGAGCTGTTTTTT	CASKAGGRDTGELFF
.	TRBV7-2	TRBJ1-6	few	TGTGCCAGCAGCGTAGGCGTCGGGAGCTCCTATAATTCACCCCTCCACTTT	CASSVGVGSSYNSPLHF
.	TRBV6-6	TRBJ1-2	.	TGTGCCAGCAGTCAACTGGGGGTTTCCTTTGGCTACACCTTC	CASSQLGVSFGYTF
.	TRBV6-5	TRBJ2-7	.	TGTGCCAGCAGTTATGACAGCGGCACCTACGAGCAGTACTTC	CASSYDSGTYEQYF
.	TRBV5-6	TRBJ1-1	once	TGTGCCAGCAGCCCCTTGGGCCCCTCGGACACTGAAGCTTTCTTT	CASSPLGPSDTEAFF
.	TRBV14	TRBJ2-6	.	TGTGCCAGCAGCCAATGGACAGCTGGGGCCAACGTCCTGACTTTC	CASSQWTAGANVLTF
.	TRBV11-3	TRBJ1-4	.	TGTGCCAGCAGCTTAGATCCGACAGGCAAGAGGCCTAATGAAAAACTGTTTTTT	CASSLDPTGKRPNEKLFF
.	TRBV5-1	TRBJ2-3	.	TGCGCCAGCAGCTTGGTGTCGTACACAGATACGCAGTATTTT	CASSLVSYTDTQYF
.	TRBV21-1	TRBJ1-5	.	TGTGCCAGCAGGATAAGGAGAAGCAATCAGCCCCAGCATTTT	CASRIRRSNQPQHF
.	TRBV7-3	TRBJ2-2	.	TGTGCCAGCAGCTTAATGTCAGGGAACACCGGGGAGCTGTTTTTT	CASSLMSGNTGELFF
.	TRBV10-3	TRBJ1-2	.	TGTGCCATCAGGACTGACAGGCTCGAATCCTATGGCTACACCTTC	CAIRTDRLESYGYTF
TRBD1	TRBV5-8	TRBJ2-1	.	TGTGCCAGCAGCTTAGGGACAGGGGCCGATGAGCAGTTCTTC	CASSLGTGADEQFF
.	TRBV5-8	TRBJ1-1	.	TGTGCCAGCAGCTTGGATGCCGCTGAAGCTTTCTTT	CASSLDAAEAFF
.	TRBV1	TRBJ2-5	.	TGCACCAGCCGCCACAGGGAACAAGAGACCCAGTACTTC	CTSRHREQETQYF
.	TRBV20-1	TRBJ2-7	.	TGCAGTGCGGGAGACCTTGCTAGCTCGTACTTC	CSAGDLASSYF
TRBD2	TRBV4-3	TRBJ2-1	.	TGCGCCAGCAGCCTTCAACCACTTAGCGGGAGCCCCTACAATGAGCAGTTCTTC	CASSLQPLSGSPYNEQFF
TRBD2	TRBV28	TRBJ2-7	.	TGTGCCAGCAGTTTTTCGGGACTAGGGGAACGTGAGCAGTACTTC	CASSFSGLGEREQYF
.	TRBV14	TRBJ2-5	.	TGTGCCAGCAGCCAGTTACCGCCGGAGACCCAGTACTTC	CASSQLPPETQYF
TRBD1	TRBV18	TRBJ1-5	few	TGTGCCAGCTCACTGGACAGGGCATCTCAGCCCCAGCATTTT	CASSLDRASQPQHF
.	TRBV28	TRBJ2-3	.	TGTGCCAGCAGTTCGCCTCGACAGGACGGCACAGATACGCAGTATTTT	CASSSPRQDGTDTQYF
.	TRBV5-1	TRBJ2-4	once	TGCGCCAGCAGCGGAGGGACAGTGGGGGACATTCAGTACTTC	CASSGGTVGDIQYF